A single TCR beta chain is shown here with its context. As handled by the study authors: For nucleated cells, counts were estimated from reference gene primer amplification. Libraries were prepared by immunoSEQ multiplex PCR; TCRdb keeps only in-frame clonotypes and omits some of them. V, J and clone size are those of that table, while D and trimming were read from the DNA. The sample lists 200,000 or so clones, roughly 85% seen once, with around 3.3% in the top ten. The CDR3 spans 15 residues. With V trimmed by 6 bases and J by 10 bases, 10 bases remained unmatched. Looked up from germline, CDR1 is MNHEY and CDR2 is SVGAGI. This sample was included in a study of blood T cell repertoires in COVID-19. Study details: Acute and convalescent COVID-19 samples came from the United States, Italy and Spain. In each case, the material was cDNA or gDNA derived from T cells, B-cell-depleted T cells, or PBMCs.

This chain connects TRBV6-5 to TRBJ1-6, with TRBD1 matching over 9 bases. The clonotype comes from a man aged 55 to 70 with acute or convalescent COVID-19. The specimen was peripheral blood. DNA for the CDR3: TGTGCCAGCAGCGCCCGGGACAGGGCTGGCTCACCCCTCCACTTT. This translates into CASSARDRAGSPLHF.